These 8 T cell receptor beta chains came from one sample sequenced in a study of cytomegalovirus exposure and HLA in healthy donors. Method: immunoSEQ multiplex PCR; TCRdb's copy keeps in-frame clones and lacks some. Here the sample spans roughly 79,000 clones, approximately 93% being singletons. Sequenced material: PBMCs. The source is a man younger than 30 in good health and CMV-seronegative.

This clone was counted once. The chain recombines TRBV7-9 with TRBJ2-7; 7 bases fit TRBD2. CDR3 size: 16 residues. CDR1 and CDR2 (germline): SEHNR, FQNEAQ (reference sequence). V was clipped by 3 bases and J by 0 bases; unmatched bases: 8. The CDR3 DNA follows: TGTGCCAGCAGCTTGGTGAGCGGGACTACCTCCTACGAGCAGTACTTC. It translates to CASSLVSGTTSYEQYF.

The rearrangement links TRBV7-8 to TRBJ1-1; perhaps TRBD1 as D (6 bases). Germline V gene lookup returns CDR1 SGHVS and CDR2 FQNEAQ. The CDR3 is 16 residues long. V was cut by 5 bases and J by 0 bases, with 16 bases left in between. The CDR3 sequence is CASSNRADPLNTEAFF. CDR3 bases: TGTGCCAGCAGCAACAGGGCCGACCCTTTGAACACTGAAGCTTTCTTT. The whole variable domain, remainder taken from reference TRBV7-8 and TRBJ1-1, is GAGVSQSPRYKVAKRGQDVALRCDPISGHVSLFWYQQALGQGPEFLTYFQNEAQLDKSGLPSDRFFAERPEGSVSTLKIQRTQQEDSAVYLCASSNRADPLNTEAFFGQGTRLTVV.

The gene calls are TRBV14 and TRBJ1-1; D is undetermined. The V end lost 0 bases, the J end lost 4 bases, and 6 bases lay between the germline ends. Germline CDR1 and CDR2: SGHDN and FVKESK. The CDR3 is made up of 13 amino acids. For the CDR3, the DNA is TGTGCCAGCAGCCAAGATCTACGCACTGAAGCTTTCTTT. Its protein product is CASSQDLRTEAFF.

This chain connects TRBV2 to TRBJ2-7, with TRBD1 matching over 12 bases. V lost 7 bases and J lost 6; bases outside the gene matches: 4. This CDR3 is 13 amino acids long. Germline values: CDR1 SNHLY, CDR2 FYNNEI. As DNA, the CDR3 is TGTGCCAGCACCGGGACAGGGGGCTTCGAGCAGTACTTC. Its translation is CASTGTGGFEQYF.

The CDR3 loop is CASRSTGQGEAEQYF. CDR3 nucleotide sequence: TGTGCCAGCAGGAGTACAGGACAGGGTGAAGCCGAGCAGTACTTC. This rearrangement joins TRBV28 to TRBJ2-7; 8 bases fit TRBD1. Germline V gene lookup returns CDR1 MDHEN and CDR2 SYDVKM. The V segment lost 6 bases and the J segment 6 bases; nucleotides outside the gene matches: 13. The CDR3 covers 15 residues.

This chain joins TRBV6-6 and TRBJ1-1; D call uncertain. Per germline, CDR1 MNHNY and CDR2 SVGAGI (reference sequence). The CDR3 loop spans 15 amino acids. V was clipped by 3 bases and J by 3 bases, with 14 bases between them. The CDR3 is CASSYRWPRDTEAFF. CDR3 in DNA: TGTGCCAGCAGTTATAGATGGCCGAGGGACACTGAAGCTTTCTTT.

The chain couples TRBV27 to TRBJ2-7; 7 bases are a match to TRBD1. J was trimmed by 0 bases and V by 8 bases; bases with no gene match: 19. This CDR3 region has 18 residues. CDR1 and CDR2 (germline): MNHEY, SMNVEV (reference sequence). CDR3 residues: CASHRLTPTGSGSYEQYF. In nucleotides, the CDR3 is TGTGCCAGCCACCGACTTACTCCGACAGGGAGCGGCTCCTACGAGCAGTACTTC.

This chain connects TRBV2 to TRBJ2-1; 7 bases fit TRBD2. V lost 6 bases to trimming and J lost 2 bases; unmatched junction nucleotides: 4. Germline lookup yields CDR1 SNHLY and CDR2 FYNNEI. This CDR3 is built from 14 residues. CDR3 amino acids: CASRSSGPYNEQFF. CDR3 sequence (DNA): TGTGCCAGCAGATCTAGCGGACCCTACAATGAGCAGTTCTTC.